A selection of T cell receptor beta chains follows, all from one sample in a study of cytomegalovirus exposure and HLA in healthy donors. Sequencing was performed with immunoSEQ multiplex PCR; in TCRdb, only in-frame clones are kept and a portion is missing. The table has 260,000 or so clones, 88% seen once. Sequencing was performed on PBMCs. These TCRs come from a woman aged 18-29 years in good health and CMV-seronegative. The CDR3 runs from the conserved cysteine through the conserved F or W. D genes are given only for firm matches. Clone sizes are given selectively: once, few, many, or a class where the clone is expanded.

size | D | J | V | DNA | CDR3
. | . | TRBJ2-1 | TRBV9 | TGTGCCAGCAGCGAGGGGCCTAGCGTCCACAATGAGCAGTTCTTC | CASSEGPSVHNEQFF
. | TRBD2 | TRBJ2-7 | TRBV5-6 | TGTGCCAGCAGCTCACATAGACTAGCGGGATTACCCTCCTACGAGCAGTACTTC | CASSSHRLAGLPSYEQYF
few | TRBD2 | TRBJ2-1 | TRBV4-2 | TGTGCCAGCAGCCAAGCCACTAGCGGGAACCCCGATGAGCAGTTCTTC | CASSQATSGNPDEQFF
. | . | TRBJ2-7 | TRBV19 | TGTGCCACCTCCTTAGCCGCGTCTAGCTCCTACGAGCAGTACTTC | CATSLAASSSYEQYF
. | TRBD1 | TRBJ1-2 | TRBV5-6 | TGTGCCAGCAGCTTGGGACAGGGGTTGGATGGCTACACCTTC | CASSLGQGLDGYTF
. | TRBD2 | TRBJ2-3 | TRBV10-2 | TGCGCCAGCTGCCTGCTAGCGGTCGGCACAGATACGCAGTATTTT | CASCLLAVGTDTQYF
once | TRBD2 | TRBJ2-5 | TRBV6-6 | TGTGCCAGCAGCCCTACCCAGCCGGGGGGCCAAGAGACCCAGTACTTC | CASSPTQPGGQETQYF
. | . | TRBJ2-1 | TRBV27 | TGTGCCAGCAGTATCTTAGCGGAGGGCAATGAGCAGTTCTTC | CASSILAEGNEQFF
. | . | TRBJ1-5 | TRBV15 | TGTGCCACCAGCAGAGACAAGGAAGTCCAGGGCAATCAGCCCCAGCATTTT | CATSRDKEVQGNQPQHF
. | . | TRBJ2-3 | TRBV4-3 | TGCGCCAGCAGCCAAGAGGAGATTAGCACAGATACGCAGTATTTT | CASSQEEISTDTQYF
. | . | TRBJ2-7 | TRBV9 | TGTGCCAGCAGCGTAGCCAGCTCCTACGAGCAGTACTTC | CASSVASSYEQYF
. | TRBD2 | TRBJ2-7 | TRBV15 | TGTGCCACCAGCGGGCTAGCGGGAGGGCTCTACGAGCAGTACTTC | CATSGLAGGLYEQYF
. | TRBD1 | TRBJ2-7 | TRBV18 | TGTGCCAGCGGACAACTGGGGGACAGGAGCTTGGAGCAGTACTTC | CASGQLGDRSLEQYF
. | TRBD2 | TRBJ2-1 | TRBV6-5 | TGTGCCAGCAGTTACTCGGCTAGCGGGAGCTATGAGCAGTTCTTC | CASSYSASGSYEQFF
. | TRBD1 | TRBJ1-2 | TRBV5-4 | TGTGCCAGCAGCCCGGGACAGTGGGGCTACACCTTC | CASSPGQWGYTF
. | . | TRBJ2-7 | TRBV27 | TGTGCCAGCAGTTTGAGGGATGGACCCTTCGGGCAGTACTTC | CASSLRDGPFGQYF
. | TRBD1 | TRBJ2-3 | TRBV9 | TGTGCCAGCAGCCCAAGGGACAGGGGGCTCGCAGATACGCAGTATTTT | CASSPRDRGLADTQYF
. | . | TRBJ2-1 | TRBV4-3 | TGCGCCAGCAGCCAAGATCGTCGAGGGAACACTAAGCAGTTCTTC | CASSQDRRGNTKQFF
. | TRBD1 | TRBJ1-2 | TRBV28 | TGTGCCAGCACCCCTCAGGACAGGCCCGACCGTACTCATGGCTACACCTTC | CASTPQDRPDRTHGYTF
. | TRBD1 | TRBJ1-1 | TRBV5-1 | TGCGCCAGCAAGACCGGGACAGGGTACGCTGAAGCTTTCTTT | CASKTGTGYAEAFF
. | . | TRBJ1-5 | TRBV27 | TGTGCCAGCCGGAGTGGCAATCAGCCCCAGCATTTT | CASRSGNQPQHF
. | TRBD1 | TRBJ2-7 | TRBV4-3 | TGCGCCAGCAGCCAAGATCGGCAGGACAGGTTGGCGGTCTACGAGCAGTACTTC | CASSQDRQDRLAVYEQYF
. | TRBD1 | TRBJ1-1 | TRBV18 | TGTGCCAGCTCACCAATGCTTCAGGGGGGATGGACTGAAGCTTTCTTT | CASSPMLQGGWTEAFF
. | . | TRBJ1-1 | TRBV18 | TGTGCCAGCTCACCAGGACAGAGGGTCGCTGAAGCTTTCTTT | CASSPGQRVAEAFF
few | TRBD1 | TRBJ2-6 | TRBV28 | TGTGCCAGCCGGACAGGGGAAACGGCTGGGGCCAACGTCCTGACTTTC | CASRTGETAGANVLTF
. | TRBD1 | TRBJ2-1 | TRBV9 | TGTGCCAGCAGCGGAGGGACAGCCTACAATGAGCAGTTCTTC | CASSGGTAYNEQFF
. | TRBD2 | TRBJ2-5 | TRBV13 | TGTGCCAGCAGCTGGACTAGCGGACAAGAGACCCAGTACTTC | CASSWTSGQETQYF
. | . | TRBJ2-5 | TRBV11-2 | TGTGCCAGCAGCTTAGATAATTTTCAGGGGTTGGGGGAGACCCAGTACTTC | CASSLDNFQGLGETQYF
. | . | TRBJ1-1 | TRBV18 | TGTGCCAGCTCTCCGAACTCCGGGAACACTGAAGCTTTCTTT | CASSPNSGNTEAFF
. | . | TRBJ1-5 | TRBV5-1 | TGCGCCAGCAGCCCCGGGGACACAAATTATCAGCCCCAGCATTTT | CASSPGDTNYQPQHF
. | TRBD1 | TRBJ2-7 | TRBV6-1 | TGTGCCAGCAGTGAAACAGGGGGCGGCTACGAGCAGTACTTC | CASSETGGGYEQYF
. | TRBD1 | TRBJ1-2 | TRBV5-4 | TGTGCCAGCAGCAAAGGGACAGGGGATGGCTACACCTTC | CASSKGTGDGYTF
. | TRBD2 | TRBJ2-1 | TRBV27 | TGTGCCAGCCATCCACTAGCGGGAGCGGCTGAGCAGTTCTTC | CASHPLAGAAEQFF
. | TRBD2 | TRBJ2-7 | TRBV29-1 | TGCAGCGTCTTGAGTAGCGGGAGCTCCTACGAGCAGTACTTC | CSVLSSGSSYEQYF
. | . | TRBJ2-3 | TRBV29-1 | TGCAGCGTCCGGGGGTTTCCCGATAGCCTCGCAGATACGCAGTATTTT | CSVRGFPDSLADTQYF
. | . | TRBJ1-6 | TRBV6-6 | TGTGCCAGCACGGCCAGGGAGGCATATTCACCCCTCCACTTT | CASTAREAYSPLHF
. | . | TRBJ1-1 | TRBV27 | TGTGCCAGCAGGACAAGGGGTAAGGGCATGAACACTGAAGCTTTCTTT | CASRTRGKGMNTEAFF
. | TRBD1 | TRBJ2-7 | TRBV19 | TGTGCCAGTAGTTTGACAGGGTCCGTCAACGAGCAGTACTTC | CASSLTGSVNEQYF
. | . | TRBJ2-5 | TRBV5-1 | TGCGCCAGCAGCTTACAGGGGACCCAGTACTTC | CASSLQGTQYF
. | TRBD2 | TRBJ2-1 | TRBV28 | TGTGCCAGCAGTTTCACTAGCGGGAGCTCCTACAATGAGCAGTTCTTC | CASSFTSGSSYNEQFF
. | . | TRBJ2-7 | TRBV9 | TGTGCCAGCAGCGATGGACAGAACTCCTACGAGCAGTACTTC | CASSDGQNSYEQYF
. | TRBD1 | TRBJ1-2 | TRBV27 | TGTGCCAGCAGTCCATTATGGGCAACAGGGGTGGACTATGGCTACACCTTC | CASSPLWATGVDYGYTF
. | . | TRBJ2-5 | TRBV13 | TGTGCCAGCAGCGGAACACGGGACTACCAAGAGACCCAGTACTTC | CASSGTRDYQETQYF
. | . | TRBJ2-5 | TRBV5-1 | TGCGCCAGCAGCTTGAAAGTAGCGCAAGAGACCCAGTACTTC | CASSLKVAQETQYF
. | . | TRBJ2-3 | TRBV2 | TGTGCCAGCAGTGACCGCGGTAGCACAGATACGCAGTATTTT | CASSDRGSTDTQYF
once | . | TRBJ2-2 | TRBV21-1 | TGTGCCAGCGGAACCGGGACAGAGAACACCGGGGAGCTGTTTTTT | CASGTGTENTGELFF